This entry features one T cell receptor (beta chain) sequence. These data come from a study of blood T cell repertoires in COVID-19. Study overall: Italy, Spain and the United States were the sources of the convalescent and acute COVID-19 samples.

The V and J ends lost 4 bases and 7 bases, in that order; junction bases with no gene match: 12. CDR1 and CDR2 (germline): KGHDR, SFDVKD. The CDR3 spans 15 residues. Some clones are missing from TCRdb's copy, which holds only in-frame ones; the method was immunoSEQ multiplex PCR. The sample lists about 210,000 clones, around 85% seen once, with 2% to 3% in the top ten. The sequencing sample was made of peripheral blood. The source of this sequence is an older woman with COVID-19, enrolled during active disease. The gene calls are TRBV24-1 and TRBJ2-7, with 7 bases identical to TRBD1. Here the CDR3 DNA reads TGTGCCACCAGTGACCCGACAGGGAGTTGGGATGAGCAGTACTTC. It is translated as CATSDPTGSWDEQYF.